This TCR beta chain originates from a study of post-analysis software for immune sequencing data. Study in general: The courses of disease that were included comprised relapsing-remitting, secondary progressive and progressive-relapsing multiple sclerosis.

Sequencing libraries made from TCR beta cDNA carried unique molecular identifiers. There were 1 to 10 million T cells, and around 460,000 cDNA molecules came from them. TCRdb used MiXCR to reprocess the PCR reads, holding one entry per CDR3 protein. The profile shows 820,000 or so distinct CDR3 sequences, roughly 50% of them singletons. General study points: Those with multiple sclerosis, the patient group, showed significantly lower normalized Chao1 diversity than controls. Patients carried several TRBV segments more frequently than controls did, and TRBV5-6, TRBV5-1 and TRBV20-1 were among them. Pronounced co-clustering by F measure was evident among identically batched samples.

Regarding this clonotype: Its antigen is not known. A junction boundary mismatches the germline segment, possibly from a read error.

Germline V gene sequence: CDR1 SGHTA, CDR2 FQGNSA. This CDR3 contains 17 residues. The sequenced material came from blood. The chain has TRBV7-2 and TRBJ2-1; 9 bases fit TRBD2. This TCR derives from a girl aged 5-17 years with multiple sclerosis. The DNA for the CDR3 is TGTGTCAGCAGCCCAGGACCGGGACTAGCCGGCTACAATGAGCAGTTCTTC. Encoded protein: CVSSPGPGLAGYNEQFF.